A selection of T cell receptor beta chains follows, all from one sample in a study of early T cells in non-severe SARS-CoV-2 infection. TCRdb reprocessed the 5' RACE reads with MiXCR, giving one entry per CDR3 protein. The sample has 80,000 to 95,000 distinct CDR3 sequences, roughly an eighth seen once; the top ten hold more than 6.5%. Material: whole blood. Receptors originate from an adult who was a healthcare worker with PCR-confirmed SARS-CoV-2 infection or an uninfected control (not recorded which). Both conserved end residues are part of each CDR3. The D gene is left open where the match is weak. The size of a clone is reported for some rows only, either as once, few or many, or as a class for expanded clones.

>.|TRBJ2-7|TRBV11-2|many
TGTGCCAGCAGCTTATCTCTACTCTCCTACGAGCAGTACTTC
CASSLSLLSYEQYF
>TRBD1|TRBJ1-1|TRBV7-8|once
TGTGCCAGCAGCCGGGGGACAGTGAACACTGAAGCTTTCTTT
CASSRGTVNTEAFF
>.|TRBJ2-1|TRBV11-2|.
TGTGCCAGCAGACGCATTAGCCGGAATGAGCAGTTCTTC
CASRRISRNEQFF
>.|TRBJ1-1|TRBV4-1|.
TGCGCCAGCAGCGGGCGGTGGAACACTGAAGCTTTCTTT
CASSGRWNTEAFF
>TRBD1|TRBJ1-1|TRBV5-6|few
TGTGCCAGCACTAAATCTGGGACAGGGAGGGGCACTGAAGCTTTCTTT
CASTKSGTGRGTEAFF
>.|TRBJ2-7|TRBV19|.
TGTGCCAGTAGTTCCTCGGGGCGCTACGAGCAGTACTTC
CASSSSGRYEQYF
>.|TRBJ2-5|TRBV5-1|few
TGCGCCAGCAGCTTGGGGACGGGGAGCCACCAAGAGACCCAGTACTTC
CASSLGTGSHQETQYF
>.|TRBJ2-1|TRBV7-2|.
TGTGCCAGCCAGATAGCGACCCACAATGAGCAGTTCTTC
CASQIATHNEQFF
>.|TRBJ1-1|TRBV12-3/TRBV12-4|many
TGTGCCAGCAGTTTGGACCCGGGACCTCCGACAGCTTTCTTT
CASSLDPGPPTAFF
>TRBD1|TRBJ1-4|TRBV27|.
TGTGCCAGCAGTTTAAGACAGGGCGGTGAAAAACTGTTTTTT
CASSLRQGGEKLFF
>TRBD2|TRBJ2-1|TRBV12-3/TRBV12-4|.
TGTGCCAGCAGCCCCGCGGAGCGGGACTACAATGAGCAGTTCTTC
CASSPAERDYNEQFF
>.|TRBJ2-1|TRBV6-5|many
TGTGCCAGCAGCTTACGGGACTCCCGGCGAAATGAGCAGTTCTTC
CASSLRDSRRNEQFF
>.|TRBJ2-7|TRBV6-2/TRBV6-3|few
TGTGCCAGCAGTTACCCCGACTACACCTACGAGCAGTACTTC
CASSYPDYTYEQYF
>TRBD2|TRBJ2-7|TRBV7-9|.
TGTGCCAGCAGCTTAGGCGGGAGGATCTACGAGCAGTACTTC
CASSLGGRIYEQYF
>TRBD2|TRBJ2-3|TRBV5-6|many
TGTGCCAGCAGTTCGGCGGGTCTAGCGGGCCTACTTCGGGATACGCAGTATTTT
CASSSAGLAGLLRDTQYF
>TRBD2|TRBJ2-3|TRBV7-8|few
TGTGCCAGCAGCCACCCCAGGGGCGGGAGGGCGGTAGATACGCAGTATTTT
CASSHPRGGRAVDTQYF
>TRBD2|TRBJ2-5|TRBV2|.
TGTGCCAGCAGAGGTCTAGCGGGAGATGTGACCCAGTACTTC
CASRGLAGDVTQYF
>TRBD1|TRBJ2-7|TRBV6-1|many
TGTGCCAGCATGCTCCGGGACAGGTTCTACGAGCAGTACTTC
CASMLRDRFYEQYF
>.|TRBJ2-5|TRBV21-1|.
TGTGCCAGCAGCAAAACTGGAAAGACCCAGTACTTC
CASSKTGKTQYF
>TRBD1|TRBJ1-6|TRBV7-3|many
TGTGCCAGCAGCACAGGGGATAATTCACCCCTCCACTTT
CASSTGDNSPLHF